This T cell receptor beta chain appears in the sequencing data of a study of blood T cell repertoires in COVID-19. The overall study: In each case, the material was cDNA or gDNA derived from T cells, B-cell-depleted T cells, or PBMCs.

Here immunoSEQ multiplex PCR was the method, and the copy in TCRdb shows in-frame clones only, minus some. The sample has approximately 94,000 clones, approximately 87% seen once. The CDR3 length is 16 residues. V was clipped by 0 bases and J by 3 bases, with 12 bases between them. Germline V lookup: CDR1 KGHSH, CDR2 LQKENI. The gene calls are TRBV18 and TRBJ2-1; no clear D. The source of this sequence is a human donor in a cohort sampled during active COVID-19. Sequenced material: peripheral blood. CDR3 DNA sequence: TGTGCCAGCTCACCACCCCAGAATCTTTTCTACAATGAGCAGTTCTTC. This translates into CASSPPQNLFYNEQFF.